The clone carrying this TCR beta chain occurred a few times. TCRdb reprocessed the RT-PCR reads via MiXCR and lists one record per CDR3 protein. This sample has more than 600,000 distinct CDR3 sequences, with about 14% found just once. V trimming: 5 bases; J trimming: 3 bases; junction bases outside the gene matches: 8. This CDR3 has 17 residues. The chain joins TRBV12-3 or TRBV12-4 to TRBJ2-3; 13 bases agree with TRBD2. The sequenced sample was memory CD4+ T cells from blood. The TCR comes from a female donor in good health, serving as a healthy control. In DNA, the CDR3 is TGTGCCAGCAGTCCCCGACTAGCGGGAGGTTCTACAGATACGCAGTATTTT. Protein: CASSPRLAGGSTDTQYF.